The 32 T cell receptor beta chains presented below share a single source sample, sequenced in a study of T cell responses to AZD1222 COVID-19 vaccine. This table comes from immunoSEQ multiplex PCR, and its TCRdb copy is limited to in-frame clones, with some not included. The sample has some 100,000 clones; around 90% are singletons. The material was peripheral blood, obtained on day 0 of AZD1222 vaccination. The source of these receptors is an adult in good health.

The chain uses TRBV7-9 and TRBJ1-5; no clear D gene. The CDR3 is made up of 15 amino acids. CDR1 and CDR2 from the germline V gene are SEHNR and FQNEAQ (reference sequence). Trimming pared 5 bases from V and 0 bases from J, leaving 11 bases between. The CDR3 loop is CASSPVGSSNQPQHF. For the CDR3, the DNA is TGTGCCAGCAGCCCCGTAGGGAGTAGCAATCAGCCCCAGCATTTT.

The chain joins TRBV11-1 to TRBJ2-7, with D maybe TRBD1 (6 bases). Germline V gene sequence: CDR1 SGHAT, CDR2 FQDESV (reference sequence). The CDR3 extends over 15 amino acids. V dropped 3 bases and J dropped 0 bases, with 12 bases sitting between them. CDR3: CASSLGSGDSYEQYF. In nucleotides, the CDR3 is TGTGCCAGCAGCTTGGGGTCAGGGGACTCCTACGAGCAGTACTTC.

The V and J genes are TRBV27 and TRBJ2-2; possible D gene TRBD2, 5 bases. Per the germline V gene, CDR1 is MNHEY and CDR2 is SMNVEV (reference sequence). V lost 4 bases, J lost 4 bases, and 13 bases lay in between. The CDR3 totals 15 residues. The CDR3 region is CASSSGVGSTGELFF. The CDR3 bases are TGTGCCAGCAGTTCCGGGGTAGGGTCCACCGGGGAGCTGTTTTTT.

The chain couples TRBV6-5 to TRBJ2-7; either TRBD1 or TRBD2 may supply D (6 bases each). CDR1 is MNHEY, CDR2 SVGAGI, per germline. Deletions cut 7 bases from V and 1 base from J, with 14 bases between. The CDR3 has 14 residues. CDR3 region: CASNGGHPSYEQYF. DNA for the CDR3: TGTGCCAGCAACGGGGGCCATCCTTCCTACGAGCAGTACTTC.

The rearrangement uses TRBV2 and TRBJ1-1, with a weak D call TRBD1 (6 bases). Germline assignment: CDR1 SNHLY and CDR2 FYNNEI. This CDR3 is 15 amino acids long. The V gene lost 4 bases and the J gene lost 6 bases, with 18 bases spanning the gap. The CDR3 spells CASSARRGASAEAFF. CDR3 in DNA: TGTGCCAGCAGTGCCCGAAGGGGGGCGTCTGCTGAAGCTTTCTTT.

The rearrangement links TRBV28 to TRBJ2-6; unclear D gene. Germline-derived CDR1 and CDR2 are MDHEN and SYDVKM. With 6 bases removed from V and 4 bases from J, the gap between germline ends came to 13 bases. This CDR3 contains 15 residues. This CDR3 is CASSPRAPGANVLTF. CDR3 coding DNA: TGTGCCAGCAGCCCCCGTGCTCCCGGGGCCAACGTCCTGACTTTC.

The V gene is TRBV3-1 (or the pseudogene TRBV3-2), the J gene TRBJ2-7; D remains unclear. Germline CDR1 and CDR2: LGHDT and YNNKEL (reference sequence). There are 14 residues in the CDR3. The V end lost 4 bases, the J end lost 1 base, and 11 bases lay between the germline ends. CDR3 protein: CASSPLRQSYEQYF. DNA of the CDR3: TGTGCCAGCAGCCCCCTCCGGCAGTCCTACGAGCAGTACTTC.

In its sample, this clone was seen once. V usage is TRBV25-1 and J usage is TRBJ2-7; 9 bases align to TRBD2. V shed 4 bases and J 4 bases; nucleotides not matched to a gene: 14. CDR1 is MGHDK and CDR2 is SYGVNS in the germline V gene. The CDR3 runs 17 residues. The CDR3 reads CASSVIGGRGKQYEQYF. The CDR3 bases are TGTGCCAGCAGTGTAATTGGCGGGAGGGGAAAACAGTACGAGCAGTACTTC.

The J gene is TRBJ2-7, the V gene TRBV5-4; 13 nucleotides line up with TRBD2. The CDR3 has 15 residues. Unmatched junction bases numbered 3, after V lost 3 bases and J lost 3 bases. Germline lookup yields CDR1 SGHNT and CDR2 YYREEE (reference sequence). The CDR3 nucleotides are TGTGCCAGCAGCTCAGGGACTAGCGGGATCTACGAGCAGTACTTC. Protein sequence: CASSSGTSGIYEQYF. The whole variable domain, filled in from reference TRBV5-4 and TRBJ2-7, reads ETGVTQSPTHLIKTRGQQVTLRCSSQSGHNTVSWYQQALGQGPQFIFQYYREEENGRGNFPPRFSGLQFPNYSSELNVNALELDDSALYLCASSSGTSGIYEQYFGPGTRLTVT.

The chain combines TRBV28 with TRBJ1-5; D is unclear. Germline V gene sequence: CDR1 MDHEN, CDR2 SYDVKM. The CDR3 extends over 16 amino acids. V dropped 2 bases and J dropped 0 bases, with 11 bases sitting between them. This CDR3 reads CASSLIVAPSNQPQHF. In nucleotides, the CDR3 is TGTGCCAGCAGTTTAATCGTGGCTCCTAGCAATCAGCCCCAGCATTTT. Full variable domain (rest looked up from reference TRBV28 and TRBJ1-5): DVKVTQSSRYLVKRTGEKVFLECVQDMDHENMFWYRQDPGLGLRLIYFSYDVKMKEKGDIPEGYSVSREKKERFSLILESASTNQTSMYLCASSLIVAPSNQPQHFGDGTRLSIL.

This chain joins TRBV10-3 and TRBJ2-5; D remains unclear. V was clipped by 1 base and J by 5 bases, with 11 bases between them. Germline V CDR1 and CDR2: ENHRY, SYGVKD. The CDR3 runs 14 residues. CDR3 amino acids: CAISEFGPRETQYF. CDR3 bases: TGTGCCATCAGTGAGTTCGGCCCCAGGGAGACCCAGTACTTC.

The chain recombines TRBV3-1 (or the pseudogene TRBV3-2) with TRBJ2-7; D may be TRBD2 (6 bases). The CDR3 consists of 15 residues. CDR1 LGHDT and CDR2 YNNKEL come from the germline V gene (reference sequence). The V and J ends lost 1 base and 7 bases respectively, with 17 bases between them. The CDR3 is CASSQANGGREEQYF. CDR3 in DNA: TGTGCCAGCAGCCAAGCTAACGGAGGCCGGGAGGAGCAGTACTTC.

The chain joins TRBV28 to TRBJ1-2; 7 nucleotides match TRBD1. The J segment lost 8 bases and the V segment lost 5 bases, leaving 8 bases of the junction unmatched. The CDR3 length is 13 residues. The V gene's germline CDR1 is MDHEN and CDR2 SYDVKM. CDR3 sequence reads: CASSIYTGEGYTF. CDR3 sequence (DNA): TGTGCCAGCAGTATTTATACAGGGGAGGGCTACACCTTC.

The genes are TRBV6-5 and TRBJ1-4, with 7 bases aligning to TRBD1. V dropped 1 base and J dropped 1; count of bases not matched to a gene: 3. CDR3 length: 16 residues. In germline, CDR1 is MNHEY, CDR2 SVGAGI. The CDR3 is CASSYFPGGTNEKLFF. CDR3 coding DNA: TGTGCCAGCAGTTACTTCCCAGGGGGAACTAATGAAAAACTGTTTTTT.

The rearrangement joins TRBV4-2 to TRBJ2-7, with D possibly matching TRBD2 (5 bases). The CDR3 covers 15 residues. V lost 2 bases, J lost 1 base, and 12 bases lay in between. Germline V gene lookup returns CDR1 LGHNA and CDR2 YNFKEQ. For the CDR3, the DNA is TGTGCCAGCAGCCAATTATGGGAGCCTTCCTACGAGCAGTACTTC. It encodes CASSQLWEPSYEQYF.

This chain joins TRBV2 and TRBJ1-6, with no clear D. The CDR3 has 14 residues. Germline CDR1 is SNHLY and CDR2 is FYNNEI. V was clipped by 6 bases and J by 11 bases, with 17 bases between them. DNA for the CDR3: TGTGCCAGCAGCGACCAGCGGGAATCGGCACCCCTCCACTTT. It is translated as CASSDQRESAPLHF.

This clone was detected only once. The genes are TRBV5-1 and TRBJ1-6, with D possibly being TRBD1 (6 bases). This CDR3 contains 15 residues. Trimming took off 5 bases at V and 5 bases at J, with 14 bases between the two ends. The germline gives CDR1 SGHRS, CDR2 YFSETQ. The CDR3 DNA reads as TGCGCCAGCAGGGGGGCACCGAGGGATAATTCACCCCTCCACTTT. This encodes CASRGAPRDNSPLHF.

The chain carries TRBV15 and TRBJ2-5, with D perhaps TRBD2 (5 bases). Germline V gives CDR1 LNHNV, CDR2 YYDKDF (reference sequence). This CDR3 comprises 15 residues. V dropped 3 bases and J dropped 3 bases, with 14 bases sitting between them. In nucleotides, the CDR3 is TGTGCCACCAGCAGGTCCACGGCCGGGGAAGAGACCCAGTACTTC. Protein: CATSRSTAGEETQYF.

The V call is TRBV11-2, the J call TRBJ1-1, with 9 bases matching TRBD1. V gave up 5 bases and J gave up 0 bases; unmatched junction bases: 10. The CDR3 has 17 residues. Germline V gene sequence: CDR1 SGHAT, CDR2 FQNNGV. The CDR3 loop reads CASSPYDRGIMNTEAFF. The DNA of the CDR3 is TGTGCCAGCAGCCCCTACGACAGGGGGATAATGAACACTGAAGCTTTCTTT. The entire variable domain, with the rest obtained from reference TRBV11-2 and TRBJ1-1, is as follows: EAGVAQSPRYKIIEKRQSVAFWCNPISGHATLYWYQQILGQGPKLLIQFQNNGVVDDSQLPKDRFSAERLKGVDSTLKIQPAKLEDSAVYLCASSPYDRGIMNTEAFFGQGTRLTVV.

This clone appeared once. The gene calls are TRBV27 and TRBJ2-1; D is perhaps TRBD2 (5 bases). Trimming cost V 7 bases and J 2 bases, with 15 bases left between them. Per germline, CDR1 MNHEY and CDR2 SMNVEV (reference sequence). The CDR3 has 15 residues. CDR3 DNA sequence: TGTGCCAGCACCTCCGCGCCGGGGACCTACAATGAGCAGTTCTTC. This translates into CASTSAPGTYNEQFF.

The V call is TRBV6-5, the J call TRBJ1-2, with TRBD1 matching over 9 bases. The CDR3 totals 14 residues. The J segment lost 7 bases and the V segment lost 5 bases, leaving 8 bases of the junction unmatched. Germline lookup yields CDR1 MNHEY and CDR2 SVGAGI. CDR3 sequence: CASSRWDRELGYTF. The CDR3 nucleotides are TGTGCCAGCAGTAGGTGGGACAGGGAGCTTGGCTACACCTTC.

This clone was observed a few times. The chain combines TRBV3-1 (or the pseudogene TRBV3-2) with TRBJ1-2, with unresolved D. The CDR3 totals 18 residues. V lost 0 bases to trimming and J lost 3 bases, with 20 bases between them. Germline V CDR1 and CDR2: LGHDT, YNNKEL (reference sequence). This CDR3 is CASSQEGGWPWFYYGYTF. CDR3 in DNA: TGTGCCAGCAGCCAAGAGGGAGGGTGGCCTTGGTTTTACTATGGCTACACCTTC.

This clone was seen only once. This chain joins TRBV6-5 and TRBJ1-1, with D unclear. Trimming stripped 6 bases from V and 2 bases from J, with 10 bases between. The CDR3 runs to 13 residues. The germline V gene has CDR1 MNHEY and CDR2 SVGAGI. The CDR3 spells CASRNVLNTEAFF. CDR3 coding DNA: TGTGCCAGCAGAAATGTGCTTAACACTGAAGCTTTCTTT.

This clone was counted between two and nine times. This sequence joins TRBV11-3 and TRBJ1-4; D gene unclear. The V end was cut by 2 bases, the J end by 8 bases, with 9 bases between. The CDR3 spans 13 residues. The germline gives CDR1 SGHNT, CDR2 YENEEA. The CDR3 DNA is TGTGCCAGCAGCTTAAGGGCTGGGGAAAAACTGTTTTTT. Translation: CASSLRAGEKLFF.

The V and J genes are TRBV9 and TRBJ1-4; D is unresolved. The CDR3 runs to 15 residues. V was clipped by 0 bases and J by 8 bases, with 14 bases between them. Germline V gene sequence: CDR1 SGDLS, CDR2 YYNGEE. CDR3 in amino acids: CASSVGSRIGEKLFF. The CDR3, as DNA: TGTGCCAGCAGCGTAGGCAGCCGAATAGGGGAAAAACTGTTTTTT.

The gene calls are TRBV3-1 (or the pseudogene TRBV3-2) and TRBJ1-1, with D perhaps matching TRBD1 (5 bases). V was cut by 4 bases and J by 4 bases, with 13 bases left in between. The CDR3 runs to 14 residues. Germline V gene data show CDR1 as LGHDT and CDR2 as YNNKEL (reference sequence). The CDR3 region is CASSRREGFTEAFF. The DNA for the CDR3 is TGTGCCAGCAGCCGCAGGGAGGGGTTCACTGAAGCTTTCTTT.

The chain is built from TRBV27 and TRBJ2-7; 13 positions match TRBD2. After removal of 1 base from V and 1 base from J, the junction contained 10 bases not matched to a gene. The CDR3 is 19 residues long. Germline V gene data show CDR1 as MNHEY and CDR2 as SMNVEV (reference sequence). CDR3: CASSLFKGTSGTKSYEQYF. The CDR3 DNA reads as TGTGCCAGCAGTTTATTCAAAGGGACTAGCGGGACTAAGTCCTACGAGCAGTACTTC.

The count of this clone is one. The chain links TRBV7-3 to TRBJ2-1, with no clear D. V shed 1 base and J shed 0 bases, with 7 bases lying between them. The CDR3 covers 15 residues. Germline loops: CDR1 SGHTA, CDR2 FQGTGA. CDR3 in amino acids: CASSLRADSYNEQFF. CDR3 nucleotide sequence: TGTGCCAGCAGCTTAAGGGCTGACTCCTACAATGAGCAGTTCTTC.

CDR3 nucleotides: TGTGCCAGCAGCTGGGGCTCTTCGCGGGAGGGTAACGAGCAGTACTTC. Translation gives CASSWGSSREGNEQYF. The chain couples TRBV5-6 to TRBJ2-7; 9 positions agree with TRBD2. The germline V gene encodes CDR1 SGHDT and CDR2 YYEEEE. The J segment lost 5 bases and the V segment lost 3 bases, leaving 12 bases of the junction unmatched. This CDR3 region has 16 residues.

CDR3 sequence (DNA): TGTGCCAGCAGTTACTCGTGGGGCGCGGGGACCCAGTACTTC. Translated, it gives CASSYSWGAGTQYF. This chain connects TRBV6-5 to TRBJ2-5; D may match TRBD1 or TRBD2 (5 bases each). This CDR3 spans 14 amino acids. Trimming pared 0 bases from V and 7 bases from J, leaving 12 bases between. Germline CDR1 reads MNHEY; CDR2 reads SVGAGI.

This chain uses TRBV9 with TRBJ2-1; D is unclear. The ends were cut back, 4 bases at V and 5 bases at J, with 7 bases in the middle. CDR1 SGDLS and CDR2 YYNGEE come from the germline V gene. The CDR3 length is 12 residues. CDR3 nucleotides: TGTGCCAGCAGCCGACGAGACAATGAGCAGTTCTTC. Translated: CASSRRDNEQFF.

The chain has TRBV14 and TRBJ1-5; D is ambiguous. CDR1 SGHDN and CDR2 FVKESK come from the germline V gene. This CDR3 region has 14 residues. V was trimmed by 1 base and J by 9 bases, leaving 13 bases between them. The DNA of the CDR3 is TGTGCCAGCAGCCAAGGAGGCCAGCCTCTGCCCCAGCATTTT. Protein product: CASSQGGQPLPQHF.